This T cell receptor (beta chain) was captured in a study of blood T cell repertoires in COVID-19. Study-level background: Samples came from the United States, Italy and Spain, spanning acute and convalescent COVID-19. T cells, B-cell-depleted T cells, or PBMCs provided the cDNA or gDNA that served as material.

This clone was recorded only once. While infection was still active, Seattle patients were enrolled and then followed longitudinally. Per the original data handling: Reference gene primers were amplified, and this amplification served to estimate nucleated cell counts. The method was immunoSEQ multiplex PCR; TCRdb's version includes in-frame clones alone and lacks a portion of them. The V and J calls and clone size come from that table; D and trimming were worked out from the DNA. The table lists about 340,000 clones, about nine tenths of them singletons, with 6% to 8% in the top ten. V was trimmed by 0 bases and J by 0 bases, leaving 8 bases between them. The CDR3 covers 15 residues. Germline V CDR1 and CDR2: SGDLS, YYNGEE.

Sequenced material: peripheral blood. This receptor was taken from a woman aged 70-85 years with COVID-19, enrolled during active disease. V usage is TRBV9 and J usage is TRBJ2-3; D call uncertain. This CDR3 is CASSVASFSTDTQYF. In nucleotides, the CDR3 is TGTGCCAGCAGCGTAGCCAGTTTTAGCACAGATACGCAGTATTTT.